The rows below give T cell receptor beta chains drawn from one sample of a study of blood T cell repertoires in COVID-19. Libraries were prepared by immunoSEQ multiplex PCR; TCRdb keeps only in-frame clonotypes and omits some of them. The data show some 400,000 clones, around nine tenths seen once. The source material was peripheral blood. Every receptor here comes from a human donor in a cohort sampled during active COVID-19. The CDR3 runs from the conserved cysteine through the conserved F or W. D genes are given only for firm matches. The size entry is marked missing in some rows and otherwise reads once, few, many or a size class.

length	V	size	D	J	CDR3	DNA
14	TRBV4-1	.	TRBD2	TRBJ2-7	CASSQVAGLYEQYF	TGCGCCAGCAGCCAGGTAGCGGGACTATACGAGCAGTACTTC
14	TRBV11-2	.	.	TRBJ2-2	CASTQDRNTGELFF	TGTGCCAGCACCCAGGACAGGAACACCGGGGAGCTGTTTTTT
14	TRBV6-5	.	.	TRBJ2-5	CASSPDYQQETQYF	TGTGCCAGCAGTCCGGACTACCAACAAGAGACCCAGTACTTC
15	TRBV24-1	.	.	TRBJ1-5	CATSDSPGRGQPQHF	TGTGCCACCAGTGATTCCCCGGGAAGAGGTCAGCCCCAGCATTTT
16	TRBV6-5	once	TRBD2	TRBJ2-5	CASSYGGAGGRETQYF	TGTGCCAGCAGTTACGGGGGAGCGGGAGGGAGAGAGACCCAGTACTTC
14	TRBV28	.	TRBD1	TRBJ1-5	CASSDRVPGQPQHF	TGTGCCAGCAGCGACAGGGTCCCGGGCCAGCCCCAGCATTTT
14	TRBV19	.	TRBD1	TRBJ1-2	CASRTGTGVYGYTF	TGTGCCAGTAGGACCGGGACAGGAGTATATGGCTACACCTTC
16	TRBV9	.	TRBD2	TRBJ2-1	CASSVTGGGEYNEQFF	TGTGCCAGCAGCGTAACTGGCGGGGGGGAATACAATGAGCAGTTCTTC
16	TRBV28	once	.	TRBJ1-5	CASSTTGRGANQPQHF	TGTGCCAGCAGTACGACAGGAAGGGGTGCCAATCAGCCCCAGCATTTT
13	TRBV18	.	.	TRBJ2-1	CASSPPSSNEQFF	TGTGCCAGCTCACCACCGTCCAGCAATGAGCAGTTCTTC
13	TRBV9	.	.	TRBJ1-1	CASSVAVEAEAFF	TGTGCCAGCAGCGTAGCCGTGGAGGCTGAAGCTTTCTTT
15	TRBV7-2	.	TRBD2	TRBJ2-1	CASSSTSGGYNEQFF	TGTGCCAGCAGCTCCACTAGCGGGGGATACAATGAGCAGTTCTTC
15	TRBV18	.	TRBD2	TRBJ2-5	CASSQGLAGPETQYF	TGTGCCAGCTCGCAAGGACTAGCGGGTCCCGAGACCCAGTACTTC
13	TRBV4-2	once	.	TRBJ2-3	CASSLGTTDTQYF	TGTGCCAGCAGCCTCGGGACTACAGATACGCAGTATTTT
14	TRBV7-9	.	.	TRBJ1-6	CASSFGQSNSPLHF	TGTGCCAGCAGCTTCGGACAGAGTAATTCACCCCTCCACTTT
12	TRBV2	.	.	TRBJ2-7	CATQQGSYEQYF	TGTGCCACGCAACAGGGATCCTACGAGCAGTACTTC
15	TRBV2	.	.	TRBJ2-3	CASSQGWPSTDTQYF	TGTGCCAGCAGTCAGGGGTGGCCTAGCACAGATACGCAGTATTTT
16	TRBV14	.	.	TRBJ1-1	CASSQRGGAMYTEAFF	TGTGCCAGCAGCCAAAGGGGGGGAGCTATGTACACTGAAGCTTTCTTT
15	TRBV6-6	few	TRBD2	TRBJ2-3	CASSRSGADTDTQYF	TGTGCCAGCAGTCGGAGCGGGGCTGACACAGATACGCAGTATTTT
13	TRBV29-1	.	.	TRBJ1-1	CSVGQVMNTEAFF	TGCAGCGTTGGACAGGTTATGAACACTGAAGCTTTCTTT
12	TRBV2	.	.	TRBJ2-3	CASDASTDTQYF	TGTGCCAGCGATGCGAGCACAGATACGCAGTATTTT
15	TRBV7-8	.	.	TRBJ1-1	CASSLSGFGGGEAFF	TGTGCCAGCTCATTATCCGGTTTCGGGGGTGGTGAGGCTTTCTTT